This TCR beta chain emerged from a study of T cell repertoires in cytomegalovirus infection. Across the study: Both a matching HLA type and CMV infection were indicated by public TCR beta signatures.

The CDR3 spans 15 residues. CDR1 and CDR2 from the germline V gene are SEHNR and FQNEAQ (reference sequence). V was pared by 6 bases and J by 3 bases, with 5 bases of the junction left unmatched. TCRdb processed the reads anew with MiXCR; each CDR3 protein has one entry. Of approximately 990,000 distinct CDR3 sequences in the sample, approximately 31% were seen once. This clonotype was seen repeatedly, ten times or more. The antigen is unknown. The TCR was taken from a human donor in good health (CMV status not recorded). Some clones in this sample may be carry-over from other donors' samples. The J gene is TRBJ2-3, the V gene TRBV7-9, with 11 positions matching TRBD2. Source: cultured CD8+ T cells from PBMCs, taken from culture after CMV antigen stimulation. The CDR3 region is CASSALAGGTDTQYF. As DNA, the CDR3 is TGTGCCAGCAGTGCCTTAGCGGGGGGGACAGATACGCAGTATTTT.